The 6 T cell receptor beta chains in this list originate from one sample, sequenced in a study of T cells after yellow fever vaccination. TCRdb recomputed calls from the 5' RACE reads with MiXCR, one row per CDR3 protein. Of approximately 260,000 distinct CDR3 sequences listed, 10% to 15% are singletons. The input for sequencing was CD4+ T cells sorted from PBMCs, taken 45 days after the yellow fever booster vaccination. Receptors originate from a man aged 25-45 years who received the YFV17D yellow fever vaccine.

This clonotype was found a few times. The gene calls are TRBV20-1 and TRBJ2-5; weak D call: TRBD2 (6 bases). CDR1 is DFQATT and CDR2 is SNEGSKA in the germline V gene (reference sequence). CDR3 size: 13 residues. With 5 bases removed from V and 2 bases from J, the gap between germline ends came to 12 bases. The CDR3 nucleotides read TGCAGTGCTCCCCAACGGGGGCAAGAGACCCAGTACTTC. This gives the protein CSAPQRGQETQYF.

The V gene is TRBV7-2, the J gene TRBJ2-5; D ambiguous. This CDR3 is 12 amino acids long. The germline CDR1 and CDR2 sequences are SGHTA and FQGNSA. Trimming shortened V by 5 bases and J by 0 bases, and 4 bases separated the two germline ends. As DNA, the CDR3 is TGTGCCAGCAGCACGAACCAAGAGACCCAGTACTTC. Its protein product is CASSTNQETQYF.

This clonotype occurred a few times. V gene TRBV4-2 combines with J gene TRBJ1-1; D is possibly TRBD1 (5 bases). Trimming left V 6 bases short and J 0 bases short, with 11 bases between. The germline CDR1 and CDR2 sequences are LGHNA and YNFKEQ. CDR3 length equals 14 residues. This CDR3 is CASSPGHLNTEAFF. The CDR3, as DNA: TGTGCCAGCAGTCCGGGGCACCTGAACACTGAAGCTTTCTTT.

This chain connects TRBV15 to TRBJ2-1; 7 bases line up with TRBD1. Germline trimming cut 0 bases from V and 9 bases from J; bases unmatched to any gene: 5. Germline V CDR1 and CDR2: LNHNV, YYDKDF (reference sequence). The CDR3 spans 14 residues. Here the CDR3 DNA reads TGTGCCACCAGCAGAGATTCAGGGGGTGGTGAGCAGTTCTTC. It codes for CATSRDSGGGEQFF.

CDR3 loop: CASSKTGQANQPQHF. DNA for the CDR3: TGTGCCAGCAGCAAAACGGGACAGGCTAATCAGCCCCAGCATTTT. V gene TRBV21-1 combines with J gene TRBJ1-5; TRBD1, the table's D call, was not compared with the DNA. TRBV21-1 is labeled a pseudogene. The CDR3 is 15 amino acids.

The chain recombines TRBV7-8 with TRBJ2-7; 9 bases align to TRBD2. Germline lookup yields CDR1 SGHVS and CDR2 FQNEAQ. The length of the CDR3 is 15 residues. After removal of 3 bases from V and 4 bases from J, the junction contained 7 bases not matched to a gene. The CDR3 DNA reads as TGTGCCAGCAGCTTGATTAGCGGGAGAGGGTACGAGCAGTACTTC. The encoded protein is CASSLISGRGYEQYF.